These T cell receptor beta chains were read from a single sample in a study of blood T cell repertoires in COVID-19. Sequenced by immunoSEQ multiplex PCR; TCRdb stores in-frame clones only, minus some. This sample has roughly 180,000 clones, with roughly 82% found just once. Input material: PBMCs or T cells enriched from blood (not recorded which). All receptors derive from a man aged 35 to 55 who had recovered from COVID-19. The CDR3 runs from the conserved cysteine through the conserved F or W. The D gene is left open where the match is weak. Clone size appears in some rows only: once, few, many, or a class for an expanded clone.

>once|TRBV27|TRBJ2-1|TRBD2
TGTGCCAGCAGTTCCTATCCAGCGGGAGCCCGCAATGAGCAGTTCTTC
CASSSYPAGARNEQFF
>many|TRBV24-1|TRBJ2-1|TRBD2
TGTGCCACCAGTAGCGCTAGCGGGAACTACAATGAGCAGTTCTTC
CATSSASGNYNEQFF
>once|TRBV27|TRBJ1-2|.
TGTGCCAGCAGTCCTGACAGGTTCGACTATGGCTACACCTTC
CASSPDRFDYGYTF
>.|TRBV18|TRBJ2-2|.
TGTGCCAGCTCACTGACAGGAGTTCTCACCGGGGAGCTGTTTTTT
CASSLTGVLTGELFF
>.|TRBV5-1|TRBJ1-6|.
TGCGCCAGCAGGTGGGGCCAGGTGCAATCACCCCTCCACTTT
CASRWGQVQSPLHF
>.|TRBV6-1|TRBJ1-5|.
TGCGCCAGCAGTGAAGCTCCCGGACAGAGCAATCAGCCCCAGCATTTT
CASSEAPGQSNQPQHF
>.|TRBV28|TRBJ1-2|.
TGTGCCAGCAGTACAATCACGGAGGGCTACACCTTC
CASSTITEGYTF
>.|TRBV29-1|TRBJ2-3|TRBD2
TGCAGCGTCGCGGGACTAGCGGCCACAGATACGCAGTATTTT
CSVAGLAATDTQYF
>.|TRBV7-8|TRBJ2-7|TRBD2
TGTGCCAGCAGCTTTAGCGGGGGGGTCTACGAGCAGTACTTC
CASSFSGGVYEQYF
>.|TRBV3-1/TRBV3-2|TRBJ2-7|TRBD2
TGTGCCAGCAGCCTACTAGCGTCTACCTACGAGCAGTACTTC
CASSLLASTYEQYF
>.|TRBV6-5|TRBJ1-2|.
TGTGCCAGCATGTTCAGGGAACCTGGCTACACCTTC
CASMFREPGYTF
>.|TRBV11-2|TRBJ2-3|.
TGTGCCAGCAGCTTTTGGAGGAAGAGTACTAGTGGTAGCACAGATACGCAGTATTTT
CASSFWRKSTSGSTDTQYF
>few|TRBV19|TRBJ2-1|.
TGTGCCAGTAGTATTCTAGCAGGCAGGCATGAGCAGTTCTTC
CASSILAGRHEQFF
>.|TRBV28|TRBJ2-7|.
TGTGCCAGCCGTTCGGACAGCTACTCCTACGAGCAGTACTTC
CASRSDSYSYEQYF
>few|TRBV19|TRBJ2-7|.
TGTGCCAGTAGTATCGACCCTTCTAGAGACGAGCAGTACTTC
CASSIDPSRDEQYF
>.|TRBV6-1|TRBJ1-2|TRBD1
TGTGCCAGCAGTGACCCGGGACAGGTTTATGGCTACACCTTC
CASSDPGQVYGYTF
>.|TRBV6-2/TRBV6-3|TRBJ2-7|.
TGTGCCAGCAGTTACGGGACACCACCCGAGCAGTACTTC
CASSYGTPPEQYF
>.|TRBV27|TRBJ2-2|.
TGTGCCAGCAAACGGGAGAACACCGGGGAGCTGTTTTTT
CASKRENTGELFF
>.|TRBV19|TRBJ1-1|.
TGTGCCAGTAGTATTCAGGGCTCCTCTGGAGAAGCTTTCTTT
CASSIQGSSGEAFF
>.|TRBV5-6|TRBJ2-3|TRBD1
TGTGCCAGCAGCCAGACCGGGACAGGGGGCCCGCAGTATTTT
CASSQTGTGGPQYF
>.|TRBV7-2|TRBJ2-5|TRBD1
TGTGCCAGCAGCTTTAACCAGGGGGCGGGGGAGACCCAGTACTTC
CASSFNQGAGETQYF
>.|TRBV7-6|TRBJ1-5|.
TGTGCCAGCAGCTTAGGGCAGGCAGTGGGTCAGCCCCAGCATTTT
CASSLGQAVGQPQHF
>.|TRBV9|TRBJ1-1|.
TGTGCCAGCAGCGTAGGCAGTCGGGACACTGAAGCTTTCTTT
CASSVGSRDTEAFF
>few|TRBV5-1|TRBJ1-1|TRBD1
TGCGCCAGCAGCTCGGAGGACAGGGCCCGCACTGAAGCTTTCTTT
CASSSEDRARTEAFF
>.|TRBV7-6|TRBJ2-1|TRBD2
TGTGCCAGCAGCTTTTTAGCGGGAGGGTTTATGTACAATGAGCAGTTCTTC
CASSFLAGGFMYNEQFF
>.|TRBV5-8|TRBJ1-2|.
TGTGCCAGCAGCCCGGGGAACAGGGCCCCCTATGGCTACACCTTC
CASSPGNRAPYGYTF
>few|TRBV7-2|TRBJ2-1|.
TGTGCCAGCAGCTTACGGGGTCGGGTTGAGCAGTTCTTC
CASSLRGRVEQFF
>.|TRBV6-5|TRBJ2-3|TRBD1
TGTGCCAGCAGTTACTCAAGGACAGGGACAGATACGCAGTATTTT
CASSYSRTGTDTQYF
>.|TRBV13|TRBJ2-4|.
TGTGCCAGCAGCTTCAGGGAGGTAAACATTCAGTACTTC
CASSFREVNIQYF
>.|TRBV5-4|TRBJ1-2|.
TGTGCCAGCAGCTTGGCGGGACTTAATGGCTACACCTTC
CASSLAGLNGYTF
>few|TRBV10-3|TRBJ2-1|TRBD2
TGTGCCATCAGTGAGAGGCGGGAGGGCAACAATGAGCAGTTCTTC
CAISERREGNNEQFF
>.|TRBV9|TRBJ1-2|.
TGTGCCAGCAGCCCACGGGACTACTATGGCTACACCTTC
CASSPRDYYGYTF
>.|TRBV18|TRBJ1-1|.
TGTGCCAGCTCACCTGGACCGGGAGGGGTTGAAGCTTTCTTT
CASSPGPGGVEAFF
>.|TRBV9|TRBJ2-2|.
TGTGCCAGCAGCGACGACAGTGCTCTTAACACCGGGGAGCTGTTTTTT
CASSDDSALNTGELFF
>few|TRBV3-1/TRBV3-2|TRBJ1-5|TRBD1
TGTGCCAGCAGCCATGGGGACAGGGGCTTCCGTCAGCCCCAGCATTTT
CASSHGDRGFRQPQHF
>few|TRBV3-1/TRBV3-2|TRBJ1-1|.
TGTGCCAGCAGCCAAGATTATGGGAGTTTGAACACTGAAGCTTTCTTT
CASSQDYGSLNTEAFF
>.|TRBV5-4|TRBJ2-7|TRBD1
TGTGCCAGCAGCTTTTTCCCGGGACAGGAACCCTACGAGCAGTACTTC
CASSFFPGQEPYEQYF
>.|TRBV11-2|TRBJ1-2|.
TGTGCCAGCAGCTTAGGGACGGGGGTTGGAGGCTACACCTTC
CASSLGTGVGGYTF
>.|TRBV7-6|TRBJ1-3|.
TGTGCCAGCAGCGTACTTGGAGCTGCAGGAAACACCATATATTTT
CASSVLGAAGNTIYF
>.|TRBV3-1/TRBV3-2|TRBJ2-1|.
TGTGCCAGCAGCCCGCTAGCGAGGCTCAATGAGCAGTTCTTC
CASSPLARLNEQFF
>.|TRBV4-1|TRBJ2-1|TRBD2
TGCGCCAGCAGCCAAATCACGGCGGGAGTGGGCAATGAGCAGTTCTTC
CASSQITAGVGNEQFF
>.|TRBV28|TRBJ1-3|.
TGTGCCAGCATCACCGGGGGGGCTGGAAACACCATATATTTT
CASITGGAGNTIYF
>.|TRBV5-4|TRBJ2-7|TRBD2
TGTGCCAGCAGCCTCACCGGGACTAGCGGTGACGAGCAGTACTTC
CASSLTGTSGDEQYF
>.|TRBV2|TRBJ1-6|TRBD1
TGTGCCAGCAAAGGACAGGGGAATTCACCCCTCCACTTT
CASKGQGNSPLHF
>.|TRBV14|TRBJ2-3|.
TGTGCCAGCAGCCGCTGGTCGGAGGTAGCAGATACGCAGTATTTT
CASSRWSEVADTQYF
>.|TRBV23-1|TRBJ1-1|.
TGCGCCAGCAGTCCCCTTAAAACTGAAGCTTTCTTT
CASSPLKTEAFF
>.|TRBV7-2|TRBJ2-7|.
TGTGCCAGCAGCTTAGACAGCTCCATGATCTACGAGCAGTACTTC
CASSLDSSMIYEQYF
>.|TRBV4-1|TRBJ1-6|TRBD1
TGCGCCAGTCAGCCAAGATTTGGGACAGCCCTCCACTTT
CASQPRFGTALHF
>.|TRBV18|TRBJ2-3|.
TGTGCCAGCTCACCGTCTAGCACAGATACGCAGTATTTT
CASSPSSTDTQYF
>.|TRBV28|TRBJ2-5|.
TGTGCCAGCAGTTCCCAGGGGATTGACCAGTACTTC
CASSSQGIDQYF
>.|TRBV7-8|TRBJ2-5|.
TGTGCCAGCAGCTTAATTCGGACTGAAGAGACCCAGTACTTC
CASSLIRTEETQYF
>.|TRBV18|TRBJ2-7|TRBD2
TGTGCCAGCTCTTACAGGAGTTTAGCGGGAGTAGGGGACGAGCAGTACTTC
CASSYRSLAGVGDEQYF
>.|TRBV11-3|TRBJ2-5|TRBD2
TGTGCCAGCAGCTTAGGAGCGGGAGGGCCAGAGACCCAGTACTTC
CASSLGAGGPETQYF